This passage covers 23 T cell receptor beta chains from one sample sequenced in a study of Graves' ophthalmopathy and Graves' hyperthyroidism. As the template, RNA transcripts were used to amplify TCR beta CDR3 regions. HTBI primers served in a first-round RT-PCR, which a second-round multiplex PCR followed. TCRdb re-called the multiplex PCR reads with MiXCR, one entry per CDR3 protein. The sample has about 660,000 distinct CDR3 sequences, approximately 39% seen once. Specimen: peripheral blood. Every receptor here comes from an adult man with Graves' ophthalmopathy.

The CDR3 sequence is CASSTGGAAGELFF. The CDR3 DNA is TGCGCCAGCTCCACAGGGGGCGCGGCCGGGGAGCTGTTTTTT. The chain has TRBV5-1 and TRBJ2-2, with TRBD1 matching over 9 bases. The germline gives CDR1 SGHRS, CDR2 YFSETQ. The J segment lost 6 bases and the V segment lost 7 bases, leaving 7 bases of the junction unmatched. The CDR3 runs to 14 residues. Variable domain in full (rest from reference TRBV5-1 and TRBJ2-2): KAGVTQTPRYLIKTRGQQVTLSCSPISGHRSVSWYQQTPGQGLQFLFEYFSETQRNKGNFPGRFSGRQFSNSRSEMNVSTLELGDSALYLCASSTGGAAGELFFGEGSRLTVL.

The chain combines TRBV29-1 with TRBJ1-2; D call uncertain. The CDR3 covers 13 residues. Germline CDR1 is SQVTM and CDR2 is ANQGSEA. V lost 4 bases and J lost 1, with 10 bases in between. The chain's CDR3 is CSVGTQINYGYTF. CDR3 nucleotide sequence: TGCAGCGTTGGGACCCAAATTAACTATGGCTACACCTTC.

The rearrangement uses TRBV4-2 and TRBJ2-7; D is undetermined. Germline lookup yields CDR1 LGHNA and CDR2 YNFKEQ. This CDR3 region has 14 residues. Trimming left V 1 base short and J 5 bases short, with 12 bases between. CDR3 sequence: CASSQAWSGDEQYF. DNA of the CDR3: TGTGCCAGCAGCCAAGCTTGGTCCGGAGACGAGCAGTACTTC.

The chain has TRBV7-2 and TRBJ1-6; possible D gene TRBD1, 6 bases. The germline V gene has CDR1 SGHTA and CDR2 FQGNSA. CDR3 length equals 14 residues. Between the trimmed V and J ends, which lost 5 bases and 10 bases, there was a span of 15 bases. CDR3 nucleotides: TGTGCCAGCAGCCGTACAGGGATCCAATCACCCCTCCACTTT. Its translation is CASSRTGIQSPLHF.

This clonotype has a count of ten or more. DNA of the CDR3: TGTGCCAGCAGCCGGGGTCACTCTGGGGCCAACGTCCTGACTTTC. Translating it yields CASSRGHSGANVLTF. The chain recombines TRBV7-8 with TRBJ2-6, with D possibly TRBD2 on 5 matching bases. Germline lookup yields CDR1 SGHVS and CDR2 FQNEAQ. This CDR3 region has 15 residues. The V gene lost 5 bases and the J gene lost 0 bases, with 8 bases spanning the gap.

This clonotype was recorded many times. This chain uses TRBV12-3 or TRBV12-4 with TRBJ2-7; 8 bases align to TRBD1. The CDR3 sequence is 12 residues long. The V gene end was trimmed by 7 bases and the J gene end by 5 bases; junction bases not matched to a gene: 4. The CDR3 spells CASNRGAHEQYF. Here the CDR3 DNA reads TGTGCCAGCAACAGGGGGGCCCACGAGCAGTACTTC.

This rearrangement joins TRBV5-1 to TRBJ2-7, with 9 bases aligning to TRBD1. CDR3 length equals 14 residues. Trimming removed 2 bases from V and 3 bases from J; junction bases left unmatched: 3. Germline CDR1 is SGHRS and CDR2 is YFSETQ. CDR3: CASSFTGGNYEQYF. DNA for the CDR3: TGCGCCAGCAGCTTTACAGGGGGCAACTACGAGCAGTACTTC.

Concerning this clonotype: A much more abundant neighbour one base away suggests this may be a read error. The CDR3 does not close with the conserved phenylalanine or tryptophan, likely indicating a read error. The CDR3 here is CASSEAAGGGETQYV. The DNA for the CDR3 is TGTGCCAGCAGTGAAGCTGCGGGGGGCGGGGAGACCCAGTACGTC. The genes are TRBV7-2 and TRBJ2-5, with 8 bases matching TRBD2. Germline trimming cut 6 bases from V and 5 bases from J; bases unmatched to any gene: 11. The CDR3 is 15 amino acids. The germline gives CDR1 SGHTA, CDR2 FQGNSA.

This chain joins TRBV12-3 or TRBV12-4 and TRBJ2-2; 11 bases map to TRBD2. J was trimmed by 5 bases and V by 6 bases; bases with no gene match: 8. The CDR3 runs to 16 residues. This chain's CDR3 is CASSNLAGGYTGELFF. The CDR3 DNA follows: TGTGCCAGCAGCAATCTAGCGGGAGGATATACCGGGGAGCTGTTTTTT.

This clonotype was seen more than once but under ten times. The rearrangement joins TRBV12-3 or TRBV12-4 to TRBJ2-7; a weak D match, TRBD1 (6 bases). The ends were cut back, 2 bases at V and 6 bases at J, with 11 bases in the middle. This CDR3 is built from 13 residues. The CDR3 coding sequence is TGTGCCAGCAGTTTATCGGTACAGGGCGAGCAGTACTTC. This encodes CASSLSVQGEQYF.

The chain has TRBV24-1 and TRBJ2-5; 7 bases align to TRBD1. Trimming at V came to 2 bases and at J to 3 bases, leaving 5 bases not matched to a gene. Per germline, CDR1 KGHDR and CDR2 SFDVKD. This CDR3 is built from 15 residues. As DNA, the CDR3 is TGTGCCACCAGTGATTCGGGACAGCATAAAGAGACCCAGTACTTC. Residues: CATSDSGQHKETQYF.

The J gene is TRBJ2-1, the V gene TRBV10-3, with 7 bases fitting TRBD1. The CDR3 is 15 residues long. J gave up 0 bases and V 6 bases, and 5 bases lay outside the gene matches. Germline values: CDR1 ENHRY, CDR2 SYGVKD. The CDR3 sequence is CAIRLQGSSYNEQFF. In nucleotides, the CDR3 is TGTGCCATCAGGTTACAGGGGAGCTCCTACAATGAGCAGTTCTTC.

Many counts were recorded for this clonotype. The chain is built from TRBV6-1 and TRBJ2-5; D call uncertain. Germline V lookup: CDR1 MNHNS, CDR2 SASEGT. The V end was cut by 3 bases, the J end by 5 bases, with 13 bases between. The CDR3 is made up of 14 amino acids. CDR3 DNA: TGTGCCAGCAGTGATTTGGCTTTGGGGGAGACCCAGTACTTC. Protein: CASSDLALGETQYF.

The chain is built from TRBV7-2 and TRBJ1-2; maybe TRBD1 (5 bases). Trimming removed 3 bases from V and 4 bases from J, with 15 bases in between. Germline V CDR1 and CDR2: SGHTA, FQGNSA. The CDR3 consists of 15 residues. The DNA of the CDR3 is TGTGCCAGCAGCTTTGGGGGGGAGGATTCCTATGGCTACACCTTC. Protein sequence: CASSFGGEDSYGYTF.

At least ten counts were recorded for this clonotype. The chain combines TRBV19 with TRBJ1-1; D is possibly TRBD1 (5 bases). CDR3 size: 15 residues. From germline, CDR1 is LNHDA and CDR2 SQIVND (reference sequence). V gave up 3 bases and J gave up 1 base, with 12 bases separating them. This CDR3 reads CASSIYQGANTEAFF. In DNA form, the CDR3 reads TGTGCCAGTAGTATTTATCAGGGCGCGAACACTGAAGCTTTCTTT.

The chain couples TRBV6-5 to TRBJ2-2; D is possibly TRBD2 (5 bases). The germline V gene encodes CDR1 MNHEY and CDR2 SVGAGI. Trimming stripped 0 bases from V and 0 bases from J, with 5 bases between. The CDR3 runs 15 residues. CDR3 loop: CASSYSGANTGELFF. As DNA, the CDR3 is TGTGCCAGCAGTTACTCCGGGGCGAACACCGGGGAGCTGTTTTTT.

This chain joins TRBV2 and TRBJ2-2, with a weak D call TRBD1 (5 bases). CDR1 SNHLY and CDR2 FYNNEI come from the germline V gene. The CDR3 is 18 amino acids. V lost 8 bases to trimming and J lost 3 bases, with 25 bases between them. CDR3 coding DNA: TGTGCCAGCTCCGTCACAGTCCAGGGTTCGGCTGACACCGGGGAGCTGTTTTTT. Its protein is CASSVTVQGSADTGELFF.

About this clonotype: This CDR3 is missing its conserved last phenylalanine or tryptophan, likely due to a read error. No DNA is shown, since the ends of the CDR3 on it are uncertain; the CDR3 is the one TCRdb lists. This rearrangement joins TRBV7-2 to TRBJ1-6. Germline-derived CDR1 and CDR2 are SGHTA and FQGNSA. The CDR3 adds up to 11 amino acids, both ends counted. CDR3 region: CASSMDPPPDY.

This clonotype came up many times. The chain combines TRBV7-6 with TRBJ2-5, with a tentative D call TRBD2 (7 bases). V gave up 3 bases and J gave up 9 bases, with 14 bases separating them. There are 13 residues in the CDR3. CDR1 and CDR2 (germline): SGHVS, FNYEAQ. The CDR3 loop is CASSLNREGAQYF. In nucleotides, the CDR3 is TGTGCCAGCAGCTTGAACAGGGAGGGGGCCCAGTACTTC.

At least ten counts were recorded for this clonotype. The chain carries TRBV4-1 and TRBJ1-1; D is ambiguous. Per germline, CDR1 MGHRA and CDR2 YSYEKL. The CDR3 runs to 14 residues. V was pared by 3 bases and J by 6 bases, with 14 bases between. The CDR3 loop is CASSQFKMDAEAFF. DNA of the CDR3: TGCGCCAGCAGCCAGTTTAAAATGGACGCTGAAGCTTTCTTT.

Comment on this clonotype: This may stem from a read error, because a much larger clone lies one nucleotide away. This chain uses TRBV24-1 with TRBJ2-7; D may be TRBD2 (6 bases). The germline V gene encodes CDR1 KGHDR and CDR2 SFDVKD. The CDR3 has 14 residues. Trimming removed 3 bases at V and 5 bases at J, with 13 bases between. The CDR3 sequence: CATSDPRLGDEQYF. Written as DNA, the CDR3 is TGTGCCACCAGTGATCCGAGACTAGGGGACGAGCAGTACTTC.

The chain combines TRBV10-3 with TRBJ2-2, with D tentatively TRBD2 (7 bases). Germline V lookup: CDR1 ENHRY, CDR2 SYGVKD. Between the trimmed V and J ends, which lost 10 bases and 6 bases, there was a span of 42 bases. The CDR3 totals 22 residues. CDR3 sequence reads: CASSLEVGQRRGYTYRAGELFF. DNA for the CDR3: TGTGCCAGCAGCTTAGAAGTGGGACAAAGGCGGGGGTACACATATCGCGCCGGGGAGCTGTTTTTT.

The chain joins TRBV7-2 to TRBJ1-1, with 7 positions matching TRBD1. Germline-derived CDR1 and CDR2 are SGHTA and FQGNSA. V trimming: 8 bases; J trimming: 5 bases; junction bases outside the gene matches: 11. The CDR3 runs to 14 residues. The chain's CDR3 is CASGSSTGRTEAFF. The CDR3 DNA reads as TGTGCCAGCGGGTCGTCGACAGGGCGGACTGAAGCTTTCTTT.